This T cell receptor beta chain is from a study of patients and donors after allogeneic stem cell transplantation. TCRdb re-called the RT-PCR reads through MiXCR, storing one row per CDR3 protein. Among about 40,000 distinct CDR3 sequences listed, under 35% were seen once. Germline loops: CDR1 SGHVS, CDR2 FQNEAQ. The V and J ends lost 5 bases and 0 bases respectively, with 17 bases between them. This CDR3 is built from 17 residues. This sequence joins TRBV7-8 and TRBJ2-1; D is undetermined. The TCR was taken from a human donor who was either an allogeneic HSCT recipient or a stem cell or donor lymphocyte infusion donor (not recorded which). It is not recorded whose cells these are; they may come from a transplant donor. The material sequenced was blood, either unsorted or a sorted T cell fraction (not recorded which). The CDR3 loop is CASSPPRQPSSYNEQFF. The CDR3 DNA reads as TGTGCCAGCAGCCCTCCCAGGCAGCCTAGCTCCTACAATGAGCAGTTCTTC. Looking up the rest from reference TRBV7-8 and TRBJ2-1 gives the full variable domain: GAGVSQSPRYKVAKRGQDVALRCDPISGHVSLFWYQQALGQGPEFLTYFQNEAQLDKSGLPSDRFFAERPEGSVSTLKIQRTQQEDSAVYLCASSPPRQPSSYNEQFFGPGTRLTVL.